One TCR beta chain is described in this entry. Its target is unknown. Sequencing used immunoSEQ multiplex PCR; TCRdb keeps in-frame clones, though not all of them. The sample records approximately 90,000 clones, about 91% being singletons. The source of the sample is a study of T cell responses to AZD1222 COVID-19 vaccine. Broader study findings: Only 5 or 6 people who got AZD1222 tested seropositive at baseline. Spike-spanning, vaccine-associated CD4 TCRs were dominant at 160-218 and 743-854.

Here the sequenced sample was peripheral blood, taken 28 days after the second AZD1222 dose. The source of this sequence is an adult who received the AZD1222 COVID-19 vaccine.

The CDR3 coding sequence is TGTGCCAGCACCCCCGTCGTCGGAGGAGCTTTCTTT. Residues: CASTPVVGGAFF. The chain carries TRBV7-9 and TRBJ1-1; no definite D call. V lost 7 bases and J 10 bases, leaving 16 bases between the germline ends. The germline V gene has CDR1 SEHNR and CDR2 FQNEAQ (reference sequence). The length of the CDR3 is 12 residues. Drawing the rest from reference TRBV7-9 and TRBJ1-1, the complete variable domain is DTGVSQNPRHKITKRGQNVTFRCDPISEHNRLYWYRQTLGQGPEFLTYFQNEAQLEKSRLLSDRFSAERPKGSFSTLEIQRTEQGDSAMYLCASTPVVGGAFFGQGTRLTVV.